The 20 T cell receptor beta chains listed next were all sequenced from one sample in a study of CD8+CD57+ T cells in acquired aplastic anemia. Genomic DNA served as template for TCR beta VDJ and CDR3 profiling. TCRdb re-derived calls from the reads in MiXCR, one entry per CDR3 protein. The sample yields around 150,000 distinct CDR3 sequences, 70% to 75% seen once. Only patients with CD8+CD57+ cell expansion on flow cytometry were chosen for sequencing. Sequencing was done on a sample of sorted CD4+, CD8+, or CD8+CD57+ T cells (not recorded which) from PBMCs. The receptors originated from a human donor with aplastic anemia.

This chain connects TRBV10-3 to TRBJ1-3; the D gene is possibly TRBD1 (5 bases). This CDR3 region has 13 residues. CDR1 is ENHRY and CDR2 is SYGVKD in the germline V gene. V lost 5 bases, J lost 2 bases, and 7 bases lay in between. The CDR3 nucleotides are TGTGCCATCAGTCCGGGGCCTGGAAACACCATATATTTT. It translates to CAISPGPGNTIYF.

This clonotype was observed at least ten times. The chain carries TRBV6-4 and TRBJ2-1; TRBD2 matches 10 bases. The V segment lost 7 bases and the J segment 10 bases; nucleotides outside the gene matches: 13. The CDR3 has 15 residues. Germline lookup yields CDR1 MRHNA and CDR2 SNTAGT. Written as DNA, the CDR3 is TGTGCCAGCACCATTGAAGCGGGGGGGCCCGGGGAGCAGTTCTTC. It encodes CASTIEAGGPGEQFF.

This clonotype occurred many times. The rearrangement links TRBV6-4 to TRBJ1-5; D not resolved. CDR3 size: 13 residues. The V gene's germline CDR1 is MRHNA and CDR2 SNTAGT. Trimming took off 0 bases at V and 4 bases at J, with 4 bases between the two ends. The CDR3 here is CASSDSANQPQHF. Here the CDR3 DNA reads TGTGCCAGCAGTGACTCGGCAAATCAGCCCCAGCATTTT.

This clonotype was picked up a small number of times. Written as DNA, the CDR3 is TGTGCCAGCAGCTCTACTAGCGGGAGGGTTGAGACCCAGTACTTC. Protein: CASSSTSGRVETQYF. The gene calls are TRBV7-8 and TRBJ2-5; 13 bases agree with TRBD2. Germline lookup yields CDR1 SGHVS and CDR2 FQNEAQ. The CDR3 covers 15 residues. The V and J ends lost 4 bases and 5 bases, in that order; junction bases with no gene match: 4.

The V and J genes are TRBV9 and TRBJ1-1, with unresolved D. Per the germline V gene, CDR1 is SGDLS and CDR2 is YYNGEE. V lost 0 bases, J lost 3 bases, and 6 bases lay in between. The CDR3 runs to 13 residues. CDR3 region: CASSVGQYTEAFF. The CDR3 coding sequence is TGTGCCAGCAGCGTAGGTCAATACACTGAAGCTTTCTTT.

The sample holds a few counts of this clonotype. The rearrangement links TRBV24-1 to TRBJ2-1, with D perhaps matching TRBD2 (6 bases). The ends were cut back, 3 bases at V and 5 bases at J, with 13 bases in the middle. The germline CDR1 and CDR2 sequences are KGHDR and SFDVKD. The CDR3 totals 15 residues. For the CDR3, the DNA is TGTGCCACCAGTGATCCCGGCACGGGGGACAATGAGCAGTTCTTC. The encoded protein is CATSDPGTGDNEQFF.

This clonotype was recorded a few times. The chain is built from TRBV12-3 or TRBV12-4 and TRBJ1-1; D is uncertain. With 6 bases removed from V and 3 bases from J, the gap between germline ends came to 2 bases. The CDR3 has 10 residues. The CDR3 here is CASRDTEAFF. CDR3 DNA: TGTGCCAGCAGAGACACTGAAGCTTTCTTT.

The V call is TRBV24-1, the J call TRBJ1-2; no firm D call. Trimming stripped 5 bases from V and 3 bases from J, with 12 bases between. The CDR3 consists of 14 residues. Looked up from germline, CDR1 is KGHDR and CDR2 is SFDVKD. The CDR3 region has the DNA TGTGCCACCAGTGGGCGGGGAATGGACTATGGCTACACCTTC. Residues: CATSGRGMDYGYTF.

The rearrangement joins TRBV7-9 to TRBJ2-1; D is possibly TRBD2 (7 bases). The CDR3 is 15 amino acids. CDR1 SEHNR and CDR2 FQNEAQ come from the germline V gene (reference sequence). V was cut by 5 bases and J by 8 bases, with 19 bases left in between. CDR3 residues: CASSREGGGPYEQFF. In nucleotides, the CDR3 is TGTGCCAGCAGCCGGGAAGGGGGGGGCCCATATGAGCAGTTCTTC.

V is TRBV20-1 and J is TRBJ2-3, with TRBD2 matching over 7 bases. The V gene's germline CDR1 is DFQATT and CDR2 SNEGSKA (reference sequence). V gave up 5 bases and J gave up 4 bases; unmatched junction bases: 3. CDR3 length: 12 residues. The DNA for the CDR3 is TGCAGTGCTGGGAGGGCCTCAGATACGCAGTATTTT. It is translated as CSAGRASDTQYF.

The count of this clonotype is one. The chain has TRBV2 and TRBJ2-1; 7 bases match TRBD1. V was clipped by 9 bases and J by 8 bases; unmatched bases: 7. This CDR3 region has 12 residues. Germline CDR1 SNHLY, CDR2 FYNNEI. In DNA, the CDR3 is TGTGCCAGTCAGACAGGGCTCGATGAGCAGTTCTTC. It translates to CASQTGLDEQFF.

This chain links TRBV7-8 with TRBJ1-1, with 8 bases fitting TRBD1. This CDR3 is built from 17 residues. CDR1 SGHVS and CDR2 FQNEAQ come from the germline V gene. The trim removed 5 bases at V and 1 base at J, leaving 12 bases unmatched. CDR3 bases: TGTGCCAGCAGCGTACAGGGGGGAAGTATGAAGAACACTGAAGCTTTCTTT. Its translation: CASSVQGGSMKNTEAFF.

This clonotype was recorded only once. At one boundary the junction diverges from the germline segment, which might be a read error. The V call is TRBV19, the J call TRBJ2-7; no definite D call. Germline values: CDR1 LNHDA, CDR2 SQIVND (reference sequence). This CDR3 has 12 amino acids. The chain's CDR3 is CASSIGSFEQYF. As DNA, the CDR3 is TGTGCCAGTAGTATAGGATCCTTCGAGCAGTACTTC.

The chain employs TRBV19 and TRBJ1-2, with 7 bases identical to TRBD1. The CDR3 runs to 15 residues. Germline loops: CDR1 LNHDA, CDR2 SQIVND (reference sequence). J lost 3 bases, V lost 6 bases, and 10 bases had no gene match. The CDR3, as DNA: TGTGCCAGTAGCCTAAACCACAGGGGTGACTATGGCTACACCTTC. It encodes CASSLNHRGDYGYTF.

This clonotype was observed a handful of times. Mismatch with germline at one junction end may stem from a read error. This chain links TRBV7-3 with TRBJ1-2; D unresolved. This CDR3 comprises 12 residues. Germline assignment: CDR1 SGHTA and CDR2 FQGTGA. The CDR3 sequence is CAISQPNYGYTF. The CDR3, as DNA: TGTGCCATCAGCCAGCCCAACTATGGCTACACCTTC.

The chain has TRBV6-2 or TRBV6-3 and TRBJ1-2; D perhaps matches TRBD1 (5 bases). Per the germline V gene, CDR1 is MNHEY and CDR2 is SVGEGT. CDR3 size: 14 residues. V was trimmed by 7 bases and J by 4 bases, leaving 16 bases between them. CDR3 residues: CASTQGHAFYGYTF. CDR3 in DNA: TGTGCCAGCACCCAAGGACATGCCTTCTATGGCTACACCTTC.

The chain combines TRBV19 with TRBJ2-5, with 10 bases aligning to TRBD1. In germline, CDR1 is LNHDA, CDR2 SQIVND (reference sequence). The junction had 1 base not matched to a gene; V was cut back by 9 bases and J by 3 bases. This CDR3 has 12 amino acids. CDR3 coding DNA: TGTGCCAGCGGACAGGGGGAAGAGACCCAGTACTTC. This gives the protein CASGQGEETQYF.

V usage is TRBV11-2 and J usage is TRBJ2-3; the match to TRBD1 covers 8 bases. The CDR3 is 15 amino acids. Germline V lookup: CDR1 SGHAT, CDR2 FQNNGV. The junction had 5 bases not matched to a gene; V was cut back by 6 bases and J by 0 bases. The CDR3 region is CASSSGQASTDTQYF. As DNA, the CDR3 is TGTGCCAGCAGTTCGGGACAGGCAAGCACAGATACGCAGTATTTT.

This clonotype showed up just a few times. This chain uses TRBV7-2 with TRBJ2-3; 8 bases align to TRBD2. V gave up 1 base and J gave up 6 bases; unmatched junction bases: 6. The CDR3 is made up of 15 amino acids. Germline V CDR1 and CDR2: SGHTA, FQGNSA. CDR3 sequence reads: CASSLVLAGPDTQYF. In nucleotides, the CDR3 is TGTGCCAGCAGCTTAGTGCTAGCGGGTCCCGATACGCAGTATTTT. The whole variable domain, remainder taken from reference TRBV7-2 and TRBJ2-3, is GAGVSQSPSNKVTEKGKDVELRCDPISGHTALYWYRQSLGQGLEFLIYFQGNSAPDKSGLPSDRFSAERTGGSVSTLTIQRTQQEDSAVYLCASSLVLAGPDTQYFGPGTRLTVL.

The chain joins TRBV12-3 or TRBV12-4 to TRBJ1-2; possible D gene TRBD1, 5 bases. The CDR3 has 12 amino acids. V dropped 6 bases and J dropped 10 bases, with 15 bases sitting between them. CDR3 region: CASSILIGTYTF. CDR3 DNA: TGTGCCAGCAGCATCTTGATCGGGACCTACACCTTC.